Listed below are T cell receptor beta chains from one sample, sequenced in a study of blood T cell repertoires in COVID-19. The assay was immunoSEQ multiplex PCR, and TCRdb's table has in-frame clones only and misses some. The data contain roughly 330,000 clones, 80% to 90% of them singletons. The sequencing input was PBMCs or T cells enriched from blood (not recorded which). The receptor set was obtained from a woman aged 25-40 years who had recovered from COVID-19. Both conserved end residues are part of each CDR3. The D gene is left open where the match is weak. Only some rows state a clone size, as once, few, many or a class for expanded clones.

j_gene,v_gene,d_gene,abundance,CDR3aa,CDR3nt
TRBJ1-4,TRBV28,TRBD1,NA,CASSLHKSTGEDEKLFF,TGTGCCAGCAGTTTACACAAATCGACAGGGGAGGATGAAAAACTGTTTTTT
TRBJ2-7,TRBV28,TRBD1,NA,CASSLSTGGRYEQYF,TGTGCCAGCAGTTTATCGACAGGGGGGCGCTACGAGCAGTACTTC
TRBJ2-3,TRBV15,NA,NA,CATSRERGSTDTQYF,TGTGCCACCAGCAGAGAGCGGGGATCCACAGATACGCAGTATTTT
TRBJ1-5,TRBV4-1,NA,NA,CASSQDGGKNQPQHF,TGCGCCAGCAGCCAAGATGGAGGGAAGAATCAGCCCCAGCATTTT
TRBJ1-6,TRBV5-4,NA,NA,CASSPGRAGSSPLHF,TGTGCCAGCAGCCCCGGGAGGGCTGGTAGTTCACCCCTCCACTTT
TRBJ2-1,TRBV4-3,NA,NA,CASSQGQRAYNEQFF,TGCGCCAGCAGCCAAGGGCAGCGCGCATACAATGAGCAGTTCTTC
TRBJ2-3,TRBV18,NA,NA,CASSPLGGAGPTDTQYF,TGTGCCAGCTCACCACTGGGTGGGGCTGGTCCCACAGATACGCAGTATTTT
TRBJ1-6,TRBV30,TRBD1,NA,CAWRVTGRNSPLHF,TGTGCCTGGAGGGTGACAGGGCGGAATTCACCCCTCCACTTT
TRBJ1-2,TRBV7-9,TRBD1,NA,CASSLRDREVGNYGYTF,TGTGCCAGCAGCTTACGGGACAGGGAGGTCGGTAACTATGGCTACACCTTC
TRBJ2-1,TRBV5-6,TRBD2,NA,CASSLALAGPHEQFF,TGTGCCAGCAGCTTGGCACTAGCGGGACCCCATGAGCAGTTCTTC
TRBJ2-1,TRBV19,TRBD1,NA,CASSLTGTGLTGNEQFF,TGTGCCAGTAGTCTCACCGGGACAGGGTTGACGGGCAATGAGCAGTTCTTC
TRBJ1-2,TRBV19,NA,NA,CASSIAQGLRVGYTF,TGTGCCAGTAGTATAGCCCAGGGACTTCGGGTTGGCTACACCTTC
TRBJ2-1,TRBV28,NA,NA,CASSLGPDRFYNEQFF,TGTGCCAGCAGTTTGGGCCCTGACCGCTTCTACAATGAGCAGTTCTTC
TRBJ2-2,TRBV4-2,TRBD2,NA,CATRFLAGDGTGELFF,TGTGCCACTCGATTTCTAGCGGGGGATGGCACCGGGGAGCTGTTTTTT
TRBJ2-1,TRBV4-1,NA,NA,CASSQRGPPYNEQFF,TGCGCCAGCAGCCAACGCGGGCCCCCCTACAATGAGCAGTTCTTC
TRBJ1-2,TRBV14,NA,NA,CASSLSNTVYGYTF,TGTGCCAGCAGCCTTTCCAACACAGTCTATGGCTACACCTTC
TRBJ1-1,TRBV5-1,NA,NA,CASSDGQNTEAFF,TGCGCCAGCAGTGACGGACAGAACACTGAAGCTTTCTTT
TRBJ2-5,TRBV9,NA,once,CASSSSILETQYF,TGTGCCAGCAGCTCTAGCATTCTTGAGACCCAGTACTTC
TRBJ2-1,TRBV18,TRBD2,NA,CASSTAGGSSYNEQFF,TGTGCCAGCTCAACGGCGGGGGGAAGCTCCTACAATGAGCAGTTCTTC
TRBJ1-2,TRBV11-2,NA,NA,CASSLNIWGRGNGYTF,TGTGCCAGCAGCTTAAATATTTGGGGGCGCGGAAATGGCTACACCTTC
TRBJ1-1,TRBV6-5,TRBD1,NA,CASNLDRGRDTEAFF,TGTGCCAGCAACCTGGACAGGGGCCGGGACACTGAAGCTTTCTTT
TRBJ1-1,TRBV6-5,TRBD1,NA,CASTMGRGSTEAFF,TGTGCCAGCACGATGGGCAGGGGGAGCACTGAAGCTTTCTTT
TRBJ1-6,TRBV4-2,NA,NA,CASSQVGQETAPLHF,TGTGCCAGCAGCCAAGTCGGACAAGAGACGGCACCCCTCCACTTT
TRBJ2-2,TRBV23-1,TRBD2,NA,CASSHLRAWLGLAGVKDTGELFF,TGCGCCAGCAGTCACCTTAGGGCGTGGCTGGGACTAGCGGGGGTTAAGGACACCGGGGAGCTGTTTTTT
TRBJ2-5,TRBV5-1,TRBD1,NA,CASRVSGGGETQYF,TGCGCCAGCAGGGTGTCAGGGGGCGGCGAGACCCAGTACTTC
TRBJ2-3,TRBV6-1,TRBD2,NA,CASSEPWTSGGDTDTQYF,TGTGCCAGCAGTGAACCATGGACTAGCGGGGGAGACACAGATACGCAGTATTTT
TRBJ2-1,TRBV2,TRBD2,NA,CASRAGLALSYNEQFF,TGTGCCAGCAGGGCGGGACTAGCGCTCTCCTACAATGAGCAGTTCTTC
TRBJ1-5,TRBV2,NA,NA,CASSERGSYQPQHF,TGTGCCAGCAGTGAACGGGGGTCCTATCAGCCCCAGCATTTT
TRBJ1-2,TRBV10-3,NA,NA,CAISERGTVYTF,TGTGCCATCAGTGAGCGGGGGACGGTCTACACCTTC
TRBJ1-4,TRBV2,NA,once,CASTDTGNEKLFF,TGTGCCAGCACCGACACAGGCAATGAAAAACTGTTTTTT
TRBJ1-3,TRBV19,NA,NA,CASSIAYRVPGNTIYF,TGTGCCAGTAGTATAGCCTACAGGGTGCCTGGAAACACCATATATTTT
TRBJ1-2,TRBV2,NA,NA,CASSYVPGAGGGYTF,TGTGCCAGCAGTTACGTACCCGGAGCGGGGGGTGGCTACACCTTC
TRBJ1-1,TRBV23-1,NA,NA,CASSQSAKGAMNTEAFF,TGCGCCAGCAGTCAATCGGCGAAGGGAGCGATGAACACTGAAGCTTTCTTT
TRBJ1-2,TRBV5-4,TRBD1,NA,CASSRNRGDYGYTF,TGTGCCAGCAGCAGAAACAGGGGGGACTATGGCTACACCTTC
TRBJ2-5,TRBV29-1,NA,NA,CSVARSIGAETQYF,TGCAGCGTGGCACGGAGTATAGGGGCGGAGACCCAGTACTTC
TRBJ1-5,TRBV19,NA,NA,CASSTSYRQTNQPQHF,TGTGCCAGTAGTACCAGTTACCGACAGACCAATCAGCCCCAGCATTTT
TRBJ2-5,TRBV5-1,NA,once,CASSWTGVQETQYF,TGCGCCAGCAGTTGGACTGGGGTCCAAGAGACCCAGTACTTC
TRBJ1-6,TRBV5-4,NA,NA,CASSSSGGRRSSPLHF,TGTGCCAGCAGCTCATCGGGGGGGCGGAGGTCTTCACCCCTCCACTTT
TRBJ2-1,TRBV5-4,TRBD1,NA,CASSGPGQGFYNEQFF,TGTGCCAGCAGCGGCCCGGGACAGGGGTTCTACAATGAGCAGTTCTTC
TRBJ2-2,TRBV20-1,NA,NA,CSASISDGELFF,TGCAGTGCTAGTATTTCAGACGGGGAGCTGTTTTTT
TRBJ1-5,TRBV6-2/TRBV6-3,TRBD1,NA,CASSPTGVAYQPQHF,TGTGCCAGCAGTCCCACAGGGGTAGCATATCAGCCCCAGCATTTT
TRBJ1-2,TRBV19,NA,NA,CASSIHPSLVADGYTF,TGTGCCAGTAGTATACACCCCAGCTTGGTAGCCGATGGCTACACCTTC
TRBJ2-5,TRBV4-2,NA,NA,CASSQVQGFQETQYF,TGTGCCAGCAGCCAGGTTCAGGGGTTCCAAGAGACCCAGTACTTC
TRBJ1-2,TRBV11-2,TRBD1,NA,CASSFRDRGGNYGYTF,TGTGCCAGCAGCTTCCGGGACAGGGGTGGAAACTATGGCTACACCTTC
TRBJ1-1,TRBV29-1,NA,NA,CSVAPGQTEAFF,TGCAGCGTTGCCCCCGGACAGACTGAAGCTTTCTTT
TRBJ2-1,TRBV7-2,NA,once,CASSFGQGSFNEQFF,TGTGCCAGCAGCTTCGGGCAGGGTAGTTTCAATGAGCAGTTCTTC
TRBJ1-3,TRBV12-3/TRBV12-4,NA,NA,CASSASSGNTIYF,TGTGCCAGCAGTGCCAGCTCTGGAAACACCATATATTTT
TRBJ1-3,TRBV10-3,NA,NA,CAISESPSESGNTIYF,TGTGCCATCAGTGAGTCCCCCTCGGAGTCTGGAAACACCATATATTTT
TRBJ1-1,TRBV5-4,NA,NA,CASSYRAADTEAFF,TGTGCCAGCAGCTACAGGGCGGCGGACACTGAAGCTTTCTTT
TRBJ2-2,TRBV7-8,TRBD2,NA,CASSLGSGGSVTGELFF,TGTGCCAGCAGCTTAGGTAGCGGGGGATCGGTGACCGGGGAGCTGTTTTTT
TRBJ2-2,TRBV7-9,TRBD2,NA,CASSLVASGAINTGELFF,TGTGCCAGCAGCTTAGTGGCTAGCGGGGCTATAAACACCGGGGAGCTGTTTTTT
TRBJ2-2,TRBV6-5,NA,NA,CAAQRAGHTGELFF,TGTGCCGCACAGCGGGCAGGGCACACCGGGGAGCTGTTTTTT
TRBJ2-3,TRBV4-2,TRBD2,NA,CASSQVEGGGADTQYF,TGTGCCAGCAGCCAAGTCGAAGGCGGGGGGGCGGATACGCAGTATTTT
TRBJ1-1,TRBV19,NA,NA,CASSSTGTEAFF,TGTGCCAGTAGTTCCACAGGGACTGAAGCTTTCTTT
TRBJ1-5,TRBV28,TRBD1,NA,CASGTGVRQPQHF,TGTGCCAGCGGGACAGGGGTTCGTCAGCCCCAGCATTTT
TRBJ1-2,TRBV6-1,TRBD1,NA,CASSEEGTGRLDYGYTF,TGTGCCAGCAGTGAAGAAGGGACAGGCCGCTTGGACTATGGCTACACCTTC
TRBJ1-2,TRBV19,TRBD1,once,CASSLLPGTVIYGYTF,TGTGCCAGTAGTCTCCTCCCTGGGACAGTGATATATGGCTACACCTTC
TRBJ2-6,TRBV6-2/TRBV6-3,NA,NA,CASSLDISGANVLTF,TGTGCCAGCAGCCTAGACATCTCTGGGGCCAACGTCCTGACTTTC
TRBJ1-2,TRBV29-1,NA,NA,CSVDAGSGYTF,TGCAGCGTTGATGCAGGGTCTGGCTACACCTTC
TRBJ1-1,TRBV30,NA,once,CAWSSPERVYDTEAFF,TGTGCCTGGAGTTCCCCCGAGAGGGTATACGACACTGAAGCTTTCTTT